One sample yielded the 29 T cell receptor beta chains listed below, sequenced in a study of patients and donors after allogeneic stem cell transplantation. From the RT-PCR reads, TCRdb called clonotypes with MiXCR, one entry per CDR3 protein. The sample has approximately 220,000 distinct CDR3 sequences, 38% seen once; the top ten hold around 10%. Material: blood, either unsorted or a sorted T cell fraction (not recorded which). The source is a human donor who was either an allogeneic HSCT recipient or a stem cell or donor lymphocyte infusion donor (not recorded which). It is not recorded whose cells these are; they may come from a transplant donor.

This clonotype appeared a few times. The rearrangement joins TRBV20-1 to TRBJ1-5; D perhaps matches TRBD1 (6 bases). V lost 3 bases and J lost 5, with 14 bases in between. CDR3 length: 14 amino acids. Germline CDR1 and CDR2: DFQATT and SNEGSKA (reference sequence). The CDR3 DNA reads TGCAGTGCTAGGACAGGAGCCTCTTATCAGCCCCAGCATTTT. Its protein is CSARTGASYQPQHF.

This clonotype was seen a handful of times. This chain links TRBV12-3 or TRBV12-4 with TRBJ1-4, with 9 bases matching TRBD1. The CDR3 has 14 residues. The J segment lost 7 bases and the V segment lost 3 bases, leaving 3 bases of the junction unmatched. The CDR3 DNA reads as TGTGCCAGCAGTTTTACAGGGGGCGGTGAAAAACTGTTTTTT. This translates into CASSFTGGGEKLFF.

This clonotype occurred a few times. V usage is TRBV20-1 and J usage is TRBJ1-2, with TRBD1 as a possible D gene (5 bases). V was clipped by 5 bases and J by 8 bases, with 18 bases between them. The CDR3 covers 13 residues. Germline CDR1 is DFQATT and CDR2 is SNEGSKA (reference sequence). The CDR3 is CSAETRQWGGYTF. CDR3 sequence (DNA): TGCAGTGCTGAGACTCGGCAGTGGGGCGGCTACACCTTC.

The CDR3, as DNA: TGTGCCACCAGTGATTATCCGGATACGCAGTATTTT. It yields the protein CATSDYPDTQYF. This chain joins TRBV24-1 and TRBJ2-3; D remains ambiguous. The germline V and J ends were trimmed by 2 bases and 6 bases, with 5 bases remaining between them. The CDR3 runs to 12 residues. CDR1 is KGHDR and CDR2 is SFDVKD in the germline V gene.

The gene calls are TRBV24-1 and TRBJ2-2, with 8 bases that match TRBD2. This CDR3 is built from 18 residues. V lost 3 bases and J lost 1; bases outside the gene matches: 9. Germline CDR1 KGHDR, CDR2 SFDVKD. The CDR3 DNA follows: TGTGCCACCAGTGATCGATCAGCGGGGGCTTTGAACACCGGGGAGCTGTTTTTT. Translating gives CATSDRSAGALNTGELFF.

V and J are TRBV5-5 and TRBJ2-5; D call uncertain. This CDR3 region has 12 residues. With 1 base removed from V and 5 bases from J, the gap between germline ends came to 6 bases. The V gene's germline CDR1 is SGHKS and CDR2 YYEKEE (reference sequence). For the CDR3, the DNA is TGTGCCAGCAGCTTGATGTGGGAGACCCAGTACTTC. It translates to CASSLMWETQYF. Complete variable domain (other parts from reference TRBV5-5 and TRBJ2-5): DAGVTQSPTHLIKTRGQQVTLRCSPISGHKSVSWYQQVLGQGPQFIFQYYEKEERGRGNFPDRFSARQFPNYSSELNVNALLLGDSALYLCASSLMWETQYFGPGTRLLVL.

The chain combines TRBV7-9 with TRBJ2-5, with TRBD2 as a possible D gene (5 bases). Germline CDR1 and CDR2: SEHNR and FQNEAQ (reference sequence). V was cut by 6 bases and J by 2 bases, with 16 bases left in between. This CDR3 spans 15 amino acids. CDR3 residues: CASRSEGSPQETQYF. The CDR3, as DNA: TGTGCCAGCAGATCAGAGGGCAGCCCTCAAGAGACCCAGTACTTC.

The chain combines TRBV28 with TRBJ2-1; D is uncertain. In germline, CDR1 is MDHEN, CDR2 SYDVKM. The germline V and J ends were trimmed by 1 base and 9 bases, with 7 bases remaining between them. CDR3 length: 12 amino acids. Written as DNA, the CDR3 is TGTGCCAGCAGTTTATTTTATGGTGAGCAGTTCTTC. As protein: CASSLFYGEQFF.

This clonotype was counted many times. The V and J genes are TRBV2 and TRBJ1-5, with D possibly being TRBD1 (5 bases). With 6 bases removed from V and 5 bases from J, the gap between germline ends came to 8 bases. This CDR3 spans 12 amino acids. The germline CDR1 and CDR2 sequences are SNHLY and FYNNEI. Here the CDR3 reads CASRRDHQPQHF. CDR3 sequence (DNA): TGTGCCAGCAGGAGGGACCATCAGCCCCAGCATTTT.

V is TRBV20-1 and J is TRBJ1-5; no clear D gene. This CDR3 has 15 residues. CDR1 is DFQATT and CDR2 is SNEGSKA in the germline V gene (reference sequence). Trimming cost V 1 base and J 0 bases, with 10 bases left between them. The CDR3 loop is CSARVMSDSNQPQHF. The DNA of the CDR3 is TGCAGTGCTAGAGTGATGTCAGATAGCAATCAGCCCCAGCATTTT.

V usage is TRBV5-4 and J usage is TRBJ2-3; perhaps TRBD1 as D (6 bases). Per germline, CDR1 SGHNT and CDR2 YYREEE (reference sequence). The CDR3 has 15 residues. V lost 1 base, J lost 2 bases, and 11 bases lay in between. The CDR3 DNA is TGTGCCAGCAGCTTGCGACAGGCCCTCACAGATACGCAGTATTTT. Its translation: CASSLRQALTDTQYF.

As DNA, the CDR3 is TGTGCCAGCAATCAGGGGGTTAGGGGGCATGAAAAACTGTTTTTT. Protein product: CASNQGVRGHEKLFF. The V gene is TRBV12-3 or TRBV12-4, the J gene TRBJ1-4, with TRBD1 matching 7 bases. The V segment lost 7 bases and the J segment 6 bases; nucleotides outside the gene matches: 11. This CDR3 has 15 amino acids.

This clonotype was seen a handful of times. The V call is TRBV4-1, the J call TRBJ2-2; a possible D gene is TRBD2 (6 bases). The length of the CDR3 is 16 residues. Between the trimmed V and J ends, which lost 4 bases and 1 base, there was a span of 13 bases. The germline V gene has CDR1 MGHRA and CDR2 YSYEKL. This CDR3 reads CASSRPAGLNTGELFF. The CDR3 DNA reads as TGCGCCAGCAGCCGCCCGGCGGGACTGAACACCGGGGAGCTGTTTTTT.

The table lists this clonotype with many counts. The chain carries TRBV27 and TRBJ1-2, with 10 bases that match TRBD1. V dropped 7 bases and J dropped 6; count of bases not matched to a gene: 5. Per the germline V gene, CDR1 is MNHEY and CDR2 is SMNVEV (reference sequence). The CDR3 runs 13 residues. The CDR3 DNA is TGTGCCAGCACCAGACAGGGGGCGAATGGCTACACCTTC. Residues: CASTRQGANGYTF.

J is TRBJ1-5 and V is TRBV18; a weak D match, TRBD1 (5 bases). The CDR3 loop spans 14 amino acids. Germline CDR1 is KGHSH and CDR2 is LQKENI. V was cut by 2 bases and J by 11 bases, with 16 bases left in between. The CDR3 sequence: CASSPRDGHLAQHF. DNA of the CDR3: TGTGCCAGCTCACCAAGGGACGGACACCTCGCCCAGCATTTT.

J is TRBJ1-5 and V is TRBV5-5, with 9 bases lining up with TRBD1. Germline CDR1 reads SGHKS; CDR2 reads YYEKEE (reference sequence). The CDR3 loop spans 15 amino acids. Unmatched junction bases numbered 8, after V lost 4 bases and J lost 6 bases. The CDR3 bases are TGTGCCAGCAGCCTGGGGACAGGGTACGTTCAGCCCCAGCATTTT. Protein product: CASSLGTGYVQPQHF.

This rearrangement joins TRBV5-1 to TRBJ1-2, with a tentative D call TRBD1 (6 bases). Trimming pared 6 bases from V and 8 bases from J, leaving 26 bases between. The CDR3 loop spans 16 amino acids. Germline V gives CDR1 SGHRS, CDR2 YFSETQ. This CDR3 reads CASTAPFSGRGSGYTF. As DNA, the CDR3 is TGCGCCAGCACGGCTCCCTTTTCGGGCAGGGGATCCGGCTACACCTTC.

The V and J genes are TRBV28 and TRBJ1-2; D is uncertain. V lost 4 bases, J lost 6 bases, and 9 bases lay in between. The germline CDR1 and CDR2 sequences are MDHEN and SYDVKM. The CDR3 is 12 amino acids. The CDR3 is CASSSLGDGYTF. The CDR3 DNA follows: TGTGCCAGCAGTTCCCTTGGCGATGGCTACACCTTC.

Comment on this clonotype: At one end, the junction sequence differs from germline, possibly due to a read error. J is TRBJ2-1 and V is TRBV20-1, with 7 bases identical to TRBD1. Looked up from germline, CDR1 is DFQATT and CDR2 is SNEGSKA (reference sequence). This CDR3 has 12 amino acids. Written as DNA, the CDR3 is TGCGGTGCTAGGGGACAGAACAATGAGCAGTTCTTC. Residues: CGARGQNNEQFF.

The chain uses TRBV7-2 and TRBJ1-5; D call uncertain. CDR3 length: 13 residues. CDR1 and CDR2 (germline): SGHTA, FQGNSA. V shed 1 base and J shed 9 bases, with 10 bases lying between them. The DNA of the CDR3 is TGTGCCAGCAGCTTAGACCCAGGTCGGCCCCAGCATTTT. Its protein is CASSLDPGRPQHF.

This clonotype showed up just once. Here the CDR3 reads CASSRNEQYF. DNA for the CDR3: TGCGCCAGCAGCAGGAACGAGCAGTACTTC. The chain carries TRBV5-1 and TRBJ2-7; no reliable D call. CDR1 is SGHRS and CDR2 is YFSETQ in the germline V gene. V lost 4 bases and J 5 bases, leaving 4 bases between the germline ends. CDR3 length equals 10 residues.

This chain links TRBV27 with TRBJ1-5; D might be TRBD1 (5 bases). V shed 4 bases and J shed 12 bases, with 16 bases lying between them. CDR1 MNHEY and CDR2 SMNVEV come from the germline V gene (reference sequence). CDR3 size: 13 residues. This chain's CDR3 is CASSSNLSGNQHF. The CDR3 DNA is TGTGCCAGCAGTTCGAACCTATCAGGGAACCAGCATTTT.

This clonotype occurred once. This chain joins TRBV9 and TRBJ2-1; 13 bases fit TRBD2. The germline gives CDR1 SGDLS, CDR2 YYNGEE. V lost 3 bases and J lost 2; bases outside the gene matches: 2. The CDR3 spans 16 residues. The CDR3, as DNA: TGTGCCAGCAGCGCCGGGACTAGCGGGGCCTACAATGAGCAGTTCTTC. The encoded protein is CASSAGTSGAYNEQFF. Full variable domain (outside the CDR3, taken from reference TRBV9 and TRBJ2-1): DSGVTQTPKHLITATGQRVTLRCSPRSGDLSVYWYQQSLDQGLQFLIQYYNGEERAKGNILERFSAQQFPDLHSELNLSSLELGDSALYFCASSAGTSGAYNEQFFGPGTRLTVL.

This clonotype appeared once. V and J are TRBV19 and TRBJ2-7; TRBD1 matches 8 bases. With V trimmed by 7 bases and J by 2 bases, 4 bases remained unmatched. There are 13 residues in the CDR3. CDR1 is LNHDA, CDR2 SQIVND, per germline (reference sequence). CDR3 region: CASTNRGAYEQYF. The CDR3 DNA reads TGTGCCAGTACCAACAGGGGGGCCTACGAGCAGTACTTC. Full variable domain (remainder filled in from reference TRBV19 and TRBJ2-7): DGGITQSPKYLFRKEGQNVTLSCEQNLNHDAMYWYRQDPGQGLRLIYYSQIVNDFQKGDIAEGYSVSREKKESFPLTVTSAQKNPTAFYLCASTNRGAYEQYFGPGTRLTVT.

The CDR3 DNA is TGTGCCAGCAGTTTCTGGCAGGGGGCTGGCACTAATGAAAAACTGTTTTTT. This sequence encodes CASSFWQGAGTNEKLFF. The J gene is TRBJ1-4, the V gene TRBV12-3 or TRBV12-4; 8 bases map to TRBD1. J was trimmed by 2 bases and V by 3 bases; bases with no gene match: 8. This CDR3 spans 17 amino acids.

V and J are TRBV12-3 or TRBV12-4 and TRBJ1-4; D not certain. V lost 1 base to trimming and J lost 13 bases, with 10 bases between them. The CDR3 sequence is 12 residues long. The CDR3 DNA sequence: TGTGCCAGCAGTTTAGGGCCTAGTCGACTGTTTTTT. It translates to CASSLGPSRLFF.

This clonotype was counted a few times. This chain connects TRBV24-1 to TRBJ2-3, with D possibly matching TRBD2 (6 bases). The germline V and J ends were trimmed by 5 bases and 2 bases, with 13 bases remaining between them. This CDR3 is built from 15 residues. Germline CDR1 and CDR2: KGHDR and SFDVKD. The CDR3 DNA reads TGTGCCACCAGTGTTCAGCGGGCCGACACAGATACGCAGTATTTT. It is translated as CATSVQRADTDTQYF.

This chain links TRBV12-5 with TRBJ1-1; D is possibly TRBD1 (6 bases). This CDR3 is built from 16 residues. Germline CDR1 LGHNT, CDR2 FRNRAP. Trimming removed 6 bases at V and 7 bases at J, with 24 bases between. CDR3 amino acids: CASGKGQPSGTGEAFF. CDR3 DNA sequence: TGTGCTAGTGGCAAAGGACAGCCCTCGGGCACTGGTGAAGCTTTCTTT.

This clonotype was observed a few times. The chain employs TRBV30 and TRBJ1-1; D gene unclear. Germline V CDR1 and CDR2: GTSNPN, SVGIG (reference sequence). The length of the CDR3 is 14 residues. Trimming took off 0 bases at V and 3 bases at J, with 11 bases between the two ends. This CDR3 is CAWSVPPVYTEAFF. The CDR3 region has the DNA TGTGCCTGGAGTGTACCGCCGGTCTACACTGAAGCTTTCTTT.